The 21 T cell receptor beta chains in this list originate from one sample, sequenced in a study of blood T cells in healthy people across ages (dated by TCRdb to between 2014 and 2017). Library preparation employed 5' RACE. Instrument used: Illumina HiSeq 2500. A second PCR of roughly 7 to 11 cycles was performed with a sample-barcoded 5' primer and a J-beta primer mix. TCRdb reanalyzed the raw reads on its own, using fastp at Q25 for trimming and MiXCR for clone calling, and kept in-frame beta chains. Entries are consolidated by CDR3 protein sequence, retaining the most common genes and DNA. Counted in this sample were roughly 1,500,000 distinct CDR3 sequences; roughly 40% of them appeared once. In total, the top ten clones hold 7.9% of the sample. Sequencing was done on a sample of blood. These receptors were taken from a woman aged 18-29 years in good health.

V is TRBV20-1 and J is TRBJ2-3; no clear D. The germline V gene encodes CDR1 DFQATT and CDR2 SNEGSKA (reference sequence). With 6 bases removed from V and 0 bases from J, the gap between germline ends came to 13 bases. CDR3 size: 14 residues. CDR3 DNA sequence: TGCAGTGCCACTTCGGTAGCTAGCACAGATACGCAGTATTTT. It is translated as CSATSVASTDTQYF.

CDR3 protein: CASSLQGRGAVDTQYF. The DNA for the CDR3 is TGTGCCAGCAGCCTCCAAGGACGGGGGGCCGTAGATACGCAGTATTTT. The chain has TRBV7-2 and TRBJ2-3, with a possible D match to TRBD2 (7 bases). V gave up 5 bases and J gave up 5 bases, with 20 bases separating them. The CDR3 spans 16 residues. Germline V gene lookup returns CDR1 SGHTA and CDR2 FQGNSA.

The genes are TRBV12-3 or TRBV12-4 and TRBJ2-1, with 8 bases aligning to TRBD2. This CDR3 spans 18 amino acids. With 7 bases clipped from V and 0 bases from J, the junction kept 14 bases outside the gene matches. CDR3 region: CASTPGAGGSSSYNEQFF. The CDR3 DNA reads TGTGCCAGCACCCCAGGGGCGGGGGGCAGCAGCTCCTACAATGAGCAGTTCTTC.

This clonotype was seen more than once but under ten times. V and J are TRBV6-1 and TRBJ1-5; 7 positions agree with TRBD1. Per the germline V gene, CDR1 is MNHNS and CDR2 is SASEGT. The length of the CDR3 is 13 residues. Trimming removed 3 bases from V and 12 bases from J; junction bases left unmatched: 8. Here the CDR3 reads CASSEVGGDSQHF. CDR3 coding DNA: TGTGCCAGCAGTGAGGTAGGAGGGGACAGCCAGCATTTT.

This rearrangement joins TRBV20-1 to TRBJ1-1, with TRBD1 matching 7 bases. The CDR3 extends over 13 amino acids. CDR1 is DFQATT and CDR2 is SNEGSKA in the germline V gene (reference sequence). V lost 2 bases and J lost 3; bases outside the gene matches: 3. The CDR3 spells CSARRQGDTEAFF. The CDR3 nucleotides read TGCAGTGCTAGAAGACAGGGTGACACTGAAGCTTTCTTT.

The CDR3 bases are TGCAGTGCTAGTGCCCACCACTCTGGAAACACCATATATTTT. This sequence encodes CSASAHHSGNTIYF. The rearrangement links TRBV20-1 to TRBJ1-3; D not certain. Per the germline V gene, CDR1 is DFQATT and CDR2 is SNEGSKA (reference sequence). CDR3 size: 14 residues. The ends were cut back, 3 bases at V and 0 bases at J, with 9 bases in the middle.

As DNA, the CDR3 is TGTGCCAGCAGCATAGGACTAGCGGGGCCCCCGTCCTACGAGCAGTACTTC. This encodes CASSIGLAGPPSYEQYF. The chain combines TRBV5-6 with TRBJ2-7, with 12 bases fitting TRBD2. Germline V gives CDR1 SGHDT, CDR2 YYEEEE. J gave up 1 base and V 4 bases, and 9 bases lay outside the gene matches. This CDR3 comprises 17 residues.

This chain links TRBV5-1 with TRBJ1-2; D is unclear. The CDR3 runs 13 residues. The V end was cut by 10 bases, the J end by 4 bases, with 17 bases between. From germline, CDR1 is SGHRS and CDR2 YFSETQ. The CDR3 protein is CALIGHRIYGYTF. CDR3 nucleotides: TGCGCCTTGATCGGTCACCGGATCTATGGCTACACCTTC.

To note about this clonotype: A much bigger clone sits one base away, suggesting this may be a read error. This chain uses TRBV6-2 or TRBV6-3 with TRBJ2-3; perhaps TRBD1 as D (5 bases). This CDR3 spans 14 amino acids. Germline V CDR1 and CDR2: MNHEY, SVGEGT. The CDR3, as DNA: TGTGCCGGCAGTCCGCGACAGCCACCAGATACGCAGTATTTT. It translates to CAGSPRQPPDTQYF.

The CDR3 is CASSSLGVDAGYTF. DNA for the CDR3: TGTGCCAGCAGTTCTCTTGGAGTGGACGCGGGCTACACCTTC. This chain joins TRBV12-3 or TRBV12-4 and TRBJ1-2; D is uncertain. Between the trimmed V and J ends, which lost 4 bases and 8 bases, there was a span of 17 bases. The length of the CDR3 is 14 residues.

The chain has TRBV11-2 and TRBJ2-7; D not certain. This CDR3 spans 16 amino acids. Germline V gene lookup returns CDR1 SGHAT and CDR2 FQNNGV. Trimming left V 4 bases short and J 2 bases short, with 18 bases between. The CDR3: CASSSRVVHRPYEQYF. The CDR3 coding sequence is TGTGCCAGCAGCTCGCGAGTAGTTCACAGACCCTACGAGCAGTACTTC.

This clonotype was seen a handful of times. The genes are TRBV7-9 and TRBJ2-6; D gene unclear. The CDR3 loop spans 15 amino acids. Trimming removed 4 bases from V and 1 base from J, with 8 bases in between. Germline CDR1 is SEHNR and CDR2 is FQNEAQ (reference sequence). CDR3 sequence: CASSSPESGANVLTF. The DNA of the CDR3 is TGTGCCAGCAGCTCCCCCGAATCTGGGGCCAACGTCCTGACTTTC. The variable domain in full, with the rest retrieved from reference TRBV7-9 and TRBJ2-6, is DTGVSQNPRHKITKRGQNVTFRCDPISEHNRLYWYRQTLGQGPEFLTYFQNEAQLEKSRLLSDRFSAERPKGSFSTLEIQRTEQGDSAMYLCASSSPESGANVLTFGAGSRLTVL.

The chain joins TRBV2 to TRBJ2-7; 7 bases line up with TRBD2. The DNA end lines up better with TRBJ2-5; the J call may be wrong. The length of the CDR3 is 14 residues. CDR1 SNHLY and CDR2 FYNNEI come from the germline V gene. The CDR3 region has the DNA TGTGCCAGCAGTGAATCGTCCGGGGGGGAGACCCAGTACTTC. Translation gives CASSESSGGETQYF.

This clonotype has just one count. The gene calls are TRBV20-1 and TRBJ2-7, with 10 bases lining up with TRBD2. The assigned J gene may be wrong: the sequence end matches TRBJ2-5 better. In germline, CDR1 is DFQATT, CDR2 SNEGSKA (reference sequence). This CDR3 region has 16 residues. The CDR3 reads CSARGAETSGQETQYF. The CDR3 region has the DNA TGCAGTGCTAGAGGGGCCGAGACTAGCGGGCAAGAGACCCAGTACTTC.

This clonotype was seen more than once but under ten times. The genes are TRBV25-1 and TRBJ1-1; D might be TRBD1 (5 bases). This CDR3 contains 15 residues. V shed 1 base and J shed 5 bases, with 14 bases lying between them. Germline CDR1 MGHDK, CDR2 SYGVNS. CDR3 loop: CASSEFRGLETEAFF. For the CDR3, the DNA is TGTGCCAGCAGTGAATTTAGGGGACTAGAGACTGAAGCTTTCTTT.

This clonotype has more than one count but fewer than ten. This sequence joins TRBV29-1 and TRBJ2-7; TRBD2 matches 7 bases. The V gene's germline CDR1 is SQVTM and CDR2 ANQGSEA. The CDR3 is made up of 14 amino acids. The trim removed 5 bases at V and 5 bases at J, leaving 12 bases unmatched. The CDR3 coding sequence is TGCAGCGTTAGTACGGCGGGAGTTGGGCACGAGCAGTACTTC. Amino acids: CSVSTAGVGHEQYF.

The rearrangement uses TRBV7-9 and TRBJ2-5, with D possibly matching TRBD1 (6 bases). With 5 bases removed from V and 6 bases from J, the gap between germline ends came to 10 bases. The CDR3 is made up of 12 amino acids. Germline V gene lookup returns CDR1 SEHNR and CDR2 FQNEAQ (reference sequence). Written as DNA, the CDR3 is TGTGCCAGCAGCCCCTGGGGGCAGACCCAGTACTTC. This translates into CASSPWGQTQYF.

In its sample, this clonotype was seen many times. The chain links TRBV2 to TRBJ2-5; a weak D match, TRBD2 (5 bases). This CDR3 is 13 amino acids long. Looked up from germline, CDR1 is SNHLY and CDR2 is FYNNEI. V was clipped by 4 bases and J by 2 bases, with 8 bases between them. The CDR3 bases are TGTGCCAGCAGTGGACTACTACAAGAGACCCAGTACTTC. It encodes CASSGLLQETQYF.

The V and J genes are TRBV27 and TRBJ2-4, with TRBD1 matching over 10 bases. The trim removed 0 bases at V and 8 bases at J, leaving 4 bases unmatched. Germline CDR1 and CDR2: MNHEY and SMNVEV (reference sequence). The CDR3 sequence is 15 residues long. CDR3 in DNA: TGTGCCAGCAGTTTATCCCGGGACAGGGGTTACATTCAGTACTTC. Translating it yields CASSLSRDRGYIQYF.

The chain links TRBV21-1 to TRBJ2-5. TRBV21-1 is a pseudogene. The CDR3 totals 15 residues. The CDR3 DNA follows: TGTGCCAGCAGCAAAGATCGCACAGAACAAGAGACCCAGTACTTC. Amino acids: CASSKDRTEQETQYF.

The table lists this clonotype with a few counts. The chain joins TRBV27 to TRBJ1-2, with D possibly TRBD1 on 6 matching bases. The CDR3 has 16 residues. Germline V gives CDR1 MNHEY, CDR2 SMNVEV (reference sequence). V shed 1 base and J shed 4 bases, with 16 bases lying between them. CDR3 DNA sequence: TGTGCCAGCAGTTTATATCAGGGGTCTCCTTTCTATGGCTACACCTTC. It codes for CASSLYQGSPFYGYTF.